One and the same sample provided the 6 T cell receptor beta chains below, sequenced in a study of T cell responses to AZD1222 COVID-19 vaccine. Using immunoSEQ multiplex PCR, the repertoire was profiled, and TCRdb retains in-frame clones only, with some absent. The data hold about 120,000 clones, with roughly 90% observed a single time. Material: peripheral blood, obtained on day 0 of AZD1222 vaccination. The source is an adult in good health.

The chain uses TRBV19 and TRBJ1-5; D is unresolved. V was pared by 11 bases and J by 4 bases, with 9 bases between. The CDR3 runs 11 residues. Germline CDR1 LNHDA, CDR2 SQIVND (reference sequence). The CDR3 nucleotides are TGTGCCGCCGGGGTTAATCAGCCCCAGCATTTT. Translation: CAAGVNQPQHF. The whole variable domain, remainder taken from reference TRBV19 and TRBJ1-5, is DGGITQSPKYLFRKEGQNVTLSCEQNLNHDAMYWYRQDPGQGLRLIYYSQIVNDFQKGDIAEGYSVSREKKESFPLTVTSAQKNPTAFYLCAAGVNQPQHFGDGTRLSIL.

This clone was picked up one time. CDR3 nucleotides: TGCGCCAGCAAGACAGGGAGTAGTCCAGATACGCAGTATTTT. Its protein is CASKTGSSPDTQYF. V and J are TRBV5-1 and TRBJ2-3; 7 positions match TRBD1. CDR3 size: 14 residues. CDR1 is SGHRS and CDR2 is YFSETQ in the germline V gene. The trim removed 6 bases at V and 4 bases at J, leaving 8 bases unmatched.

This chain links TRBV4-1 with TRBJ2-1; 13 bases are a match to TRBD2. Germline values: CDR1 MGHRA, CDR2 YSYEKL. The CDR3 is made up of 16 amino acids. V dropped 2 bases and J dropped 4; count of bases not matched to a gene: 2. The CDR3 coding sequence is TGCGCCAGCAGCCAAAGACTAGCGGGGGGATACAATGAGCAGTTCTTC. Protein: CASSQRLAGGYNEQFF.

The genes are TRBV10-1 and TRBJ1-1; weak D call: TRBD1 (5 bases). The V gene's germline CDR1 is WNHNN and CDR2 SYGVQD (reference sequence). The CDR3 covers 13 residues. V dropped 6 bases and J dropped 0 bases, with 8 bases sitting between them. The DNA for the CDR3 is TGCGCCAGCAGGGTGACAGTGAACACTGAAGCTTTCTTT. This gives the protein CASRVTVNTEAFF.

This clone was recorded a few times. The chain carries TRBV15 and TRBJ1-3, with 7 bases aligning to TRBD1. Germline V gene sequence: CDR1 LNHNV, CDR2 YYDKDF (reference sequence). The CDR3 is 17 amino acids. With 1 base clipped from V and 0 bases from J, the junction kept 6 bases outside the gene matches. The CDR3 region has the DNA TGTGCCACCAGCAGAGTCACAGGGGCCAACTCTGGAAACACCATATATTTT. This encodes CATSRVTGANSGNTIYF. The whole variable domain, filled in from reference TRBV15 and TRBJ1-3, reads DAMVIQNPRYQVTQFGKPVTLSCSQTLNHNVMYWYQQKSSQAPKLLFHYYDKDFNNEADTPDNFQSRRPNTSFCFLDIRSPGLGDTAMYLCATSRVTGANSGNTIYFGEGSWLTVV.

V usage is TRBV13 and J usage is TRBJ2-5; unclear D gene. Trimming removed 3 bases from V and 1 base from J, with 6 bases in between. The CDR3 covers 13 residues. CDR1 is PRHDT and CDR2 is FYEKMQ in the germline V gene (reference sequence). CDR3 region: CASSLTRQETQYF. In DNA, the CDR3 is TGTGCCAGCAGCTTGACTCGCCAAGAGACCCAGTACTTC.